The clone carrying this T cell receptor beta chain was counted ten times or more. Its antigen is unidentified. This sample is part of a study of blood T cells in healthy people across ages. Overall study findings and caveats: Naive T cell percentage strongly correlated with TCR beta diversity.

This CDR3 has 19 residues. CDR1 and CDR2 (germline): MGHRA, YSYEKL. Trimming took 0 bases from V and 0 from J; bases not matched to a gene: 11. A sample-barcoded 5' primer and a J-beta primer mix were used in a second PCR of about 6 to 12 cycles. Each cDNA molecule, via a template-switch adaptor with 12 random nucleotides, was tagged. TCRdb independently ran MiXCR on the 5' RACE reads; one entry per CDR3 protein. Among fewer than 900,000 distinct CDR3 sequences, 40% to 45% were seen once, and the ten largest hold 20% to 25%. Sequenced material: blood. The sequence was collected from a woman between 55 and 75 years old in good health. V usage is TRBV4-1 and J usage is TRBJ2-5, with TRBD2 matching over 9 bases. This CDR3 reads CASSQEGLAGRNHQETQYF. The CDR3 bases are TGCGCCAGCAGCCAAGAAGGGCTAGCGGGGAGGAACCACCAAGAGACCCAGTACTTC.